Below, one TCR beta chain is given with its context. Profiled with immunoSEQ multiplex PCR; TCRdb holds only in-frame clones, not every one. The sample holds approximately 280,000 clones, 80% to 90% seen once. The data belong to a study of blood T cell repertoires in COVID-19. The clonotype originates from a woman aged 70-85 years with acute or convalescent COVID-19. The sample comprised peripheral blood.

CDR3 sequence (DNA): TGTGCCAGCAGCTCAACCACAGGGGGCACTGAAGCTTTCTTT. Residues: CASSSTTGGTEAFF. V usage is TRBV28 and J usage is TRBJ1-1, with 8 positions matching TRBD1. Per germline, CDR1 MDHEN and CDR2 SYDVKM. The CDR3 runs to 14 residues. J gave up 4 bases and V 6 bases, and 7 bases lay outside the gene matches. Combining the CDR3 with reference TRBV28 and TRBJ1-1 gives the whole variable domain DVKVTQSSRYLVKRTGEKVFLECVQDMDHENMFWYRQDPGLGLRLIYFSYDVKMKEKGDIPEGYSVSREKKERFSLILESASTNQTSMYLCASSSTTGGTEAFFGQGTRLTVV.